This paragraph covers one TCR beta chain sequence. This CDR3 is 14 amino acids long. V was shortened by 7 bases and J by 3 bases, with 13 bases between the two germline ends. CDR1 is LNHDA, CDR2 SQIVND, per germline (reference sequence). As handled by the study authors: By means of reference gene primer amplification, nucleated cell counts were estimated. Assay: immunoSEQ multiplex PCR; the TCRdb copy retains only in-frame clones and omits some. The V and J calls and clone size come from that table; D and trimming were worked out from the DNA. The table lists 250,000 to 350,000 clones, 91% of them singletons. This specimen belongs to a study of blood T cell repertoires in COVID-19. Across the study: PBMCs, B-cell-depleted T cells, or T cells provided the cDNA or gDNA that made up the material.

The TCR was taken from a woman between 25 and 40 years old with COVID-19, enrolled during active disease. Sequencing was done on a sample of peripheral blood. The chain couples TRBV19 to TRBJ1-5, with D possibly being TRBD1 (6 bases). CDR3 amino acids: CASKDSGDNQPQHF. The CDR3 nucleotides are TGTGCCAGTAAGGATTCAGGGGACAATCAGCCCCAGCATTTT.